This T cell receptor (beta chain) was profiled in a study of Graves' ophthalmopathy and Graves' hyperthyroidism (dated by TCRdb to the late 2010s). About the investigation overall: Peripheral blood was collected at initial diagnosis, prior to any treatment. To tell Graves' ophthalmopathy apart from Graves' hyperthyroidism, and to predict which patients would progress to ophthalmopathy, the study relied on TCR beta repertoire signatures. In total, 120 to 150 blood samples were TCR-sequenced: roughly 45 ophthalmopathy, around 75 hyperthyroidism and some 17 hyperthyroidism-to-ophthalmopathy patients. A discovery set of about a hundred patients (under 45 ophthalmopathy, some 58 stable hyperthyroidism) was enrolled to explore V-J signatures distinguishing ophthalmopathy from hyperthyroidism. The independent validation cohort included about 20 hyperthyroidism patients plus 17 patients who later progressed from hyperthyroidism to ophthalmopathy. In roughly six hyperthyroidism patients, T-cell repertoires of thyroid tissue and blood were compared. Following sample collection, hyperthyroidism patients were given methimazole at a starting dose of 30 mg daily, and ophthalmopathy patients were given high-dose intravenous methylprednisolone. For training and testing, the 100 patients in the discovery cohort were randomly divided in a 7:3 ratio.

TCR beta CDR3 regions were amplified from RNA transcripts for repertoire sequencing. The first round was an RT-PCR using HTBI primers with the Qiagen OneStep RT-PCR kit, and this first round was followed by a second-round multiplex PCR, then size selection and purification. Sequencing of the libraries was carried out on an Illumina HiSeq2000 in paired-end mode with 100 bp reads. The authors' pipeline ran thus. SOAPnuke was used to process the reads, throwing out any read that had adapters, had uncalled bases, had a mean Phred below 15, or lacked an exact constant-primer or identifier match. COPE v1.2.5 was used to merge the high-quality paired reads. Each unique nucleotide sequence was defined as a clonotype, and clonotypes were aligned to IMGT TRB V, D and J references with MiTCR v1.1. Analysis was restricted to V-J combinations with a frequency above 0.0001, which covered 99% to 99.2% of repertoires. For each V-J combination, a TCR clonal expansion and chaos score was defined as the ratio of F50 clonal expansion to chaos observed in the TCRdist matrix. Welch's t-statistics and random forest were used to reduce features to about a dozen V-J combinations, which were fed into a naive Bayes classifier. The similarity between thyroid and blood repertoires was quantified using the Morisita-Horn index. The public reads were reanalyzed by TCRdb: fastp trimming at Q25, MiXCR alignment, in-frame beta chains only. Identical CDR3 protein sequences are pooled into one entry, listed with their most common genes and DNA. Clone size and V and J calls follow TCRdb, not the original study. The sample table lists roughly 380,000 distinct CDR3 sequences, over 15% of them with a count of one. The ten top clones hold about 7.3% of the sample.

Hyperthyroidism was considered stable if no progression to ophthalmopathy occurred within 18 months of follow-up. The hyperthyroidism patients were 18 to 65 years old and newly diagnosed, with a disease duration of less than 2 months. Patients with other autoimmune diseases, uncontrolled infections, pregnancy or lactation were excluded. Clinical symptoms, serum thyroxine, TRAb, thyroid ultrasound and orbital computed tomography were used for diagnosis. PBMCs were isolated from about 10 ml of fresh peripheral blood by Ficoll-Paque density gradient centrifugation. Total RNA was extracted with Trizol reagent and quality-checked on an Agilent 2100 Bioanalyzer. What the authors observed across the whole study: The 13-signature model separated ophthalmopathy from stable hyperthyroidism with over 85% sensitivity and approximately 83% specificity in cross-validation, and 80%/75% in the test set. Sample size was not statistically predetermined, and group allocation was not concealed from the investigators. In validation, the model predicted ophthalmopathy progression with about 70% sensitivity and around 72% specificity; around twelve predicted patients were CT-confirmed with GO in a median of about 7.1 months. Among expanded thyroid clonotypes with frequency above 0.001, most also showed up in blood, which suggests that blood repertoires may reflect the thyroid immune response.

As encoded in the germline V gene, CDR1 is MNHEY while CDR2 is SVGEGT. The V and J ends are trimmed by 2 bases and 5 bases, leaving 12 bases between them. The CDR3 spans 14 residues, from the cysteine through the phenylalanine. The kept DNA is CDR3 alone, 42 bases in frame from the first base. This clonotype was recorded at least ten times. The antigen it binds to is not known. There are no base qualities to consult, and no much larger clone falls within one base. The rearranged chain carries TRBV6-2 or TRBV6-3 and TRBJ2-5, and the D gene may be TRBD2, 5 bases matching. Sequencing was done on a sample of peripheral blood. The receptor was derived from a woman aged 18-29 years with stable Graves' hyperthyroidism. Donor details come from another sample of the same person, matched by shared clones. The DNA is TGTGCCAGCAGTTACGGGCCCTCGGGGGAGACCCAGTACTTC. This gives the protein CASSYGPSGETQYF.